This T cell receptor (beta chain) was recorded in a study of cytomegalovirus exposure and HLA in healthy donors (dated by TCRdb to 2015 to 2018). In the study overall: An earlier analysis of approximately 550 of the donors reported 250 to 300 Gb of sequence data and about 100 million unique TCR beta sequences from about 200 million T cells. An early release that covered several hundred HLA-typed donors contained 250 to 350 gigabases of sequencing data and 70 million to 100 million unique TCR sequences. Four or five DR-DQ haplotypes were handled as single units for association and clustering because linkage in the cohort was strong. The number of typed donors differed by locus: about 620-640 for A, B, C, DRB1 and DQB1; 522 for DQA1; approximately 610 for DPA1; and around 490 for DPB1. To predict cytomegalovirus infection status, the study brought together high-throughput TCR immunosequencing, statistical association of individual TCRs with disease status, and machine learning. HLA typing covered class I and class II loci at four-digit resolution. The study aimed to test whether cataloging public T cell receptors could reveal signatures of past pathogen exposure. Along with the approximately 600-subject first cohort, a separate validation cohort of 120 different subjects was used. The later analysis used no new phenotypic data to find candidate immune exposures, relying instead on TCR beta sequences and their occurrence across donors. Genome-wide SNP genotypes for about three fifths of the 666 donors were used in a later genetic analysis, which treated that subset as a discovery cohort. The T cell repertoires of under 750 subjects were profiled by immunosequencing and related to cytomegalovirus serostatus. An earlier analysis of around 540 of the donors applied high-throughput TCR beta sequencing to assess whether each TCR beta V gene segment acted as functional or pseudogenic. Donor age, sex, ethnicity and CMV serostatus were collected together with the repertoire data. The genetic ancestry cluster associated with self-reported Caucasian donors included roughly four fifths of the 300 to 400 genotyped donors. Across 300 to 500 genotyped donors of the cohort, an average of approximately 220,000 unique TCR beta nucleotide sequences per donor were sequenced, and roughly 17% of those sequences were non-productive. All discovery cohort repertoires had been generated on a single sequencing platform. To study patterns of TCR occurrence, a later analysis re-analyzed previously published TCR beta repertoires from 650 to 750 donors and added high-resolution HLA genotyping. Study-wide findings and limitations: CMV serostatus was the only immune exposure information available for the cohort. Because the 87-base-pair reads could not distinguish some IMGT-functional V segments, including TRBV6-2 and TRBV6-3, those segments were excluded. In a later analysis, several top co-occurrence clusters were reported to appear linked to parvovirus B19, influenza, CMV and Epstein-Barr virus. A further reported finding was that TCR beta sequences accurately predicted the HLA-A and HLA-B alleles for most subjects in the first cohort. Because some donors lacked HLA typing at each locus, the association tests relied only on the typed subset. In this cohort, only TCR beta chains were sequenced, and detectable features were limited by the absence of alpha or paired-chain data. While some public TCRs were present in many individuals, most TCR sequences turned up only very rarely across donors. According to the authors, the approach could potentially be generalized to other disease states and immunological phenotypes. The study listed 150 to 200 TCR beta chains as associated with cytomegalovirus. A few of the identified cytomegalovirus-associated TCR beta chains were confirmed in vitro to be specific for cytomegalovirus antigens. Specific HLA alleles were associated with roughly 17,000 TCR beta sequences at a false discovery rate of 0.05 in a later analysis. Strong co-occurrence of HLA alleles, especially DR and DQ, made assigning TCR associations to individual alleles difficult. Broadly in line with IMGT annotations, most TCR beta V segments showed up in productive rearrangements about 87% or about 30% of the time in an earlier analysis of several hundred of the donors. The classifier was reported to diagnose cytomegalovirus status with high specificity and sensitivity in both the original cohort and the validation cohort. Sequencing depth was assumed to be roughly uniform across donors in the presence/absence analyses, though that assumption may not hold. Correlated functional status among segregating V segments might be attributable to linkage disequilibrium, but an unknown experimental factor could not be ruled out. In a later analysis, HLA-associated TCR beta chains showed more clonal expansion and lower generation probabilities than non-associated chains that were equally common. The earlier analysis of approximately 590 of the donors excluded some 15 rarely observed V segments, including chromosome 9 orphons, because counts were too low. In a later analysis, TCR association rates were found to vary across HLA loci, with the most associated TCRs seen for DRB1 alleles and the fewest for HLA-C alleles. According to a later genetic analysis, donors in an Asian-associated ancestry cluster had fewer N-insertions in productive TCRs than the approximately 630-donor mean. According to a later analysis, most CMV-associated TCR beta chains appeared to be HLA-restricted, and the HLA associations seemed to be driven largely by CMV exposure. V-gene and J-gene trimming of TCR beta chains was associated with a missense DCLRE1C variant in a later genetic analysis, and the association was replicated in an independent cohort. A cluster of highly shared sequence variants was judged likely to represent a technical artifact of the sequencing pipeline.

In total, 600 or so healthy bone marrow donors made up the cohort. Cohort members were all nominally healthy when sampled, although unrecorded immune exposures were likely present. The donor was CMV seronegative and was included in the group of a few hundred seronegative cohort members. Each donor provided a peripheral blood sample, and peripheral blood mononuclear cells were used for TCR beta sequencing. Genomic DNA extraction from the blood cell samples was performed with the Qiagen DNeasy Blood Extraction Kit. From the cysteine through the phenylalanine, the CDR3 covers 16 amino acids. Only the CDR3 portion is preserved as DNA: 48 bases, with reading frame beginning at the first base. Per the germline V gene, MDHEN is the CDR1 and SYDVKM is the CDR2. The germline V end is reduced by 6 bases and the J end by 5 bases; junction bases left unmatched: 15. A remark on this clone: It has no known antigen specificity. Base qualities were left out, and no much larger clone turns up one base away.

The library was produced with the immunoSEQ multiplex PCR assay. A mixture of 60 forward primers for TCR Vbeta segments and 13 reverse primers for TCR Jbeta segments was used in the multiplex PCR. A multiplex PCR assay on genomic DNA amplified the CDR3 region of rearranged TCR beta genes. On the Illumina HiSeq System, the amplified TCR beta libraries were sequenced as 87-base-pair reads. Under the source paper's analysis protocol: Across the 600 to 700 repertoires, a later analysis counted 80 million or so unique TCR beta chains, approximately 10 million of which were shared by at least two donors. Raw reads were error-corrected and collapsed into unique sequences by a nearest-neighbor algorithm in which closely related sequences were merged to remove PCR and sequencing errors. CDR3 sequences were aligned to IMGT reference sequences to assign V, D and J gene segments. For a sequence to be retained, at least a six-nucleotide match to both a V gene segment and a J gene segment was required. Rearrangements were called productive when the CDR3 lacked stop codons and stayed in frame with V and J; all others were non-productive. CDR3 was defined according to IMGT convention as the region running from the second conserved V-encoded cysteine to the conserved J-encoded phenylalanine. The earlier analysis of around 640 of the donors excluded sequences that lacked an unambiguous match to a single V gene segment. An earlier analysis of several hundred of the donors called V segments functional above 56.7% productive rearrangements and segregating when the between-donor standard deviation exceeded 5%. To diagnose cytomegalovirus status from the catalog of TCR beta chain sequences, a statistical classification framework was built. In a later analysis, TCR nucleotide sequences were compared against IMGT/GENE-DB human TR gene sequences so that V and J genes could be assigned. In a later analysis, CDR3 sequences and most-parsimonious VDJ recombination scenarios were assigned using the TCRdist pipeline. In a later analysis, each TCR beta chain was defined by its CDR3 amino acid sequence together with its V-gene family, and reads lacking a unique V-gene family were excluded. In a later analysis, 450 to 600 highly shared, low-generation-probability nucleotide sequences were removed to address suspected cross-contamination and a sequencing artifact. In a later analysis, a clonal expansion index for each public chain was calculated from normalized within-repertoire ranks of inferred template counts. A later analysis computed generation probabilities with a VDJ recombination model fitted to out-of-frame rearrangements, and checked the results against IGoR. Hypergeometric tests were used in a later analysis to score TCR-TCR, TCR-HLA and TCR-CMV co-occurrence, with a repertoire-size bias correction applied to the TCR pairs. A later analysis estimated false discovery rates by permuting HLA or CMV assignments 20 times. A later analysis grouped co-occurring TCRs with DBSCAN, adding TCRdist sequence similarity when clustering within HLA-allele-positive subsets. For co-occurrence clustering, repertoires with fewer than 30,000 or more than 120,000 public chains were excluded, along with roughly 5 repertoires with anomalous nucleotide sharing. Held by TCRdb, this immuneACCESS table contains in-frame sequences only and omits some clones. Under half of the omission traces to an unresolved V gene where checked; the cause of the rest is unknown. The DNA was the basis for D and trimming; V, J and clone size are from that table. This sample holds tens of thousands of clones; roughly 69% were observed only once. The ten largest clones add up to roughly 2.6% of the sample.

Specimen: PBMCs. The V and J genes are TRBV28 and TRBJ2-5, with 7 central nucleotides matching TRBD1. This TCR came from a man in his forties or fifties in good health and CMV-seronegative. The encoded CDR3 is CASRLGGTVSVETQYF. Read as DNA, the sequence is TGTGCCAGCAGATTAGGTGGGACAGTCTCGGTCGAGACCCAGTACTTC.